This T cell receptor (beta chain) was obtained from a study of T-cell reconstitution after alpha-beta-depleted transplantation in children. About this clonotype itself: What it binds is not known.

Findings of the study overall: The authors attributed T-cell counts and diversity one year after transplant mostly to newly produced T cells. Approximately two months post-transplant, alpha-beta T cells reportedly originated from several hundred expanded graft clones. Diversity of TCRbeta at day 60 was high in some patients, arising from surviving recipient T cells and thymic progenitors.

The germline V gene has CDR1 SQVTM and CDR2 ANQGSEA. V lost 4 bases to trimming and J lost 2 bases, with 7 bases between them. This CDR3 has 12 amino acids. Unique molecular identifiers featured in how the TCRbeta library was prepared. TCRdb re-analysed the PCR reads in MiXCR, keeping a single row per CDR3 protein. The table has 550,000 to 800,000 distinct CDR3 sequences, around 14% seen once. This sequence was found in a girl aged 2-10 years with congenital amegakaryocytic thrombocytopenia, due to receive a stem cell transplant. The source material was PBMCs, sampled before TCRalphabeta/CD19-depleted stem cell transplant. The chain joins TRBV29-1 to TRBJ2-3, with D uncertain. The CDR3: CSVAPSTDTQYF. The CDR3 DNA follows: TGCAGCGTTGCCCCCTCCACAGATACGCAGTATTTT.